These T cell receptor beta chains were read from a single sample in a study of regulatory T cells in long-lasting Graves disease. TCRdb reprocessed the multiplex PCR reads via MiXCR and lists one record per CDR3 protein. Seen here are approximately 400,000 distinct CDR3 sequences, 14% to 15% observed once, and the top ten hold about a sixth. The data were also submitted as part of a second study, on T cells in Graves' hyperthyroidism and ophthalmopathy.

This specimen consisted of peripheral blood mononuclear cells (PBMCs), obtained at new diagnosis, from a patient treated with antithyroid drugs. These receptors were taken from a woman under 40 with Graves disease. CDR3s include the opening cysteine and the closing phenylalanine or tryptophan. A D gene is named only where the DNA matches it firmly. Part of the rows lack a size; the others show once, few, many or a class for expanded clones.

d_gene,v_gene,abundance,len,j_gene,CDR3nt,CDR3aa
TRBD1,TRBV7-3,many,15,TRBJ2-3,TGTGCCAGCAGCCCCGGACAGGGGGGCACAGATACGCAGTATTTT,CASSPGQGGTDTQYF
TRBD1,TRBV28,few,16,TRBJ2-2,TGTGCCAGCAACCCTAAGGACAGGGCGGAAACCGGGGAGCTGTTTTTT,CASNPKDRAETGELFF
TRBD2,TRBV20-1,many,16,TRBJ2-2,TGCAGTGCTAGAGATCCCAAGCGGGAGGACACCGGGGAGCTGTTTTTT,CSARDPKREDTGELFF
TRBD2,TRBV10-2,few,17,TRBJ2-1,TGCGCCAGCAGTGAGTGGTTCACCCGGGAGGGCCTTGGTGAGCAGTTCTTC,CASSEWFTREGLGEQFF
TRBD1,TRBV30,many,15,TRBJ1-6,TGTGCCAGGACTACAGGGGCTCAGAGAAATTCACCCCTCCACTTT,CARTTGAQRNSPLHF
NA,TRBV11-2,many,15,TRBJ2-3,TGTGCCAGCAGCTTAGGCGGTACTTTCACAGATACGCAGTATTTT,CASSLGGTFTDTQYF
TRBD2,TRBV20-1,NA,17,TRBJ2-7,TGCAGTGCTAGGATGACCGGAGCGGGAGGGGGAACCTACGAGCAGTACTTC,CSARMTGAGGGTYEQYF
TRBD2,TRBV15,many,17,TRBJ2-3,TGTGCCACCAGCAGAGAACGGACTAGCGAGAGCCTAGATACGCAGTATTTT,CATSRERTSESLDTQYF
NA,TRBV29-1,many,13,TRBJ2-7,TGCAGCGTTGAAACGGTTAGCTCCTACGAGCAGTACTTC,CSVETVSSYEQYF
NA,TRBV3-1,many,14,TRBJ2-1,TGTGCCAGCAGCCAGGGGACGCATGCCAATGAGCAGTTCTTC,CASSQGTHANEQFF
NA,TRBV9,NA,13,TRBJ2-1,TGTGCCAGCAGCGCTGGGGGCCTTCGGGAGCAGTTCTTC,CASSAGGLREQFF
NA,TRBV30,many,13,TRBJ1-2,TGTGCCTGGAGTGGGGTCCCGTATTATGGCTACACCTTC,CAWSGVPYYGYTF
TRBD2,TRBV19,NA,15,TRBJ2-7,TGTGCCAGTAGTATTAATACGGGAGGGCCTGAGGAGCAGTACTTC,CASSINTGGPEEQYF
TRBD2,TRBV12-3/TRBV12-4,many,18,TRBJ2-1,TGTGCCAGCAGTTCACCCATGACTAGCCGGGCCCCTTACAATGAGCAGTTCTTC,CASSSPMTSRAPYNEQFF
NA,TRBV7-8,many,14,TRBJ1-1,TGTGCCAGCAGCTTAGTATGGGGGGGCGCTGAAGCTTTCTTT,CASSLVWGGAEAFF
NA,TRBV6-2/TRBV6-3,NA,13,TRBJ1-5,TGTGCCAGCAGTGACATGGGCAACCAGCCCCAGCATTTT,CASSDMGNQPQHF
NA,TRBV30,many,13,TRBJ1-1,TGTGCCTGGAGTGTACGAAGGGACGCTGAAGCTTTCTTT,CAWSVRRDAEAFF
TRBD1,TRBV11-2,NA,14,TRBJ1-6,TGTGCCACCAGTAAGCACGGGACAGGGTTTCCCCTCCACTTT,CATSKHGTGFPLHF
NA,TRBV6-2/TRBV6-3,few,17,TRBJ1-3,TGTGCCAGCAGTGAAGAGGCTGGGGGGAGTGTTGGAAACACCATATATTTT,CASSEEAGGSVGNTIYF
NA,TRBV27,many,11,TRBJ2-7,TGTGCCAGCGGCCGATACTACGAGCAGTACTTC,CASGRYYEQYF
NA,TRBV6-2/TRBV6-3,few,12,TRBJ2-5,TGTGCCAGCAGTTACCGAGGGGAGACCCAGTACTTC,CASSYRGETQYF
TRBD2,TRBV20-1,many,13,TRBJ2-7,TGCAGTGCCACTAGCGAACTCTCCTACGAGCAGTACTTC,CSATSELSYEQYF
TRBD1,TRBV6-9,NA,14,TRBJ1-1,TGTGCCAGCAGTTACAGGGGGCGCGGGACTGAAGCTTTCTTT,CASSYRGRGTEAFF
TRBD2,TRBV2,NA,16,TRBJ2-3,TGTGCCAGCAGAGGGGTAGCGGGGGCTGAGTCAGATACGCAGTATTTT,CASRGVAGAESDTQYF
NA,TRBV9,many,12,TRBJ1-2,TGTGCCAGCATGACAGATAACTATGGCTACACCTTC,CASMTDNYGYTF
TRBD1,TRBV7-9,many,12,TRBJ1-1,TGTGCCAGCAGCTTACAGGGGGGGGAAGCTTTCTTT,CASSLQGGEAFF
NA,TRBV27,NA,12,TRBJ1-1,TGTGCCAGCAGTTTACGGGGGCATGAAGCTTTCTTT,CASSLRGHEAFF
TRBD2,TRBV12-3/TRBV12-4,few,16,TRBJ2-1,TGTGCCAGCACCCCTGGGGGGGGATGGTCCTACAATGAGCAGTTCTTC,CASTPGGGWSYNEQFF
TRBD1,TRBV12-3/TRBV12-4,many,14,TRBJ1-6,TGTGCCAGCAGTAAAGGACAGGTAGCTTCACCCCTCCACTTT,CASSKGQVASPLHF
TRBD2,TRBV28,once,17,TRBJ2-3,TGTGCCAGCAGTCCCCTTCTACTAGCGGTGAACGATGGTACGCAGTATTTT,CASSPLLLAVNDGTQYF
TRBD1,TRBV12-3/TRBV12-4,many,13,TRBJ2-1,TGTGCCAGCCTCGCCGGGACAGAGCTTGAGCAGTTCTTC,CASLAGTELEQFF
NA,TRBV4-1,many,13,TRBJ1-5,TGCGCCAGCAGCCAAGATAGCAATCAGCCCCAGCATTTT,CASSQDSNQPQHF
NA,TRBV27,few,16,TRBJ2-4,TGTGCCAGCAGTTTATCGCCCCCAGGAACCAAAAACATTCAGTACTTC,CASSLSPPGTKNIQYF
NA,TRBV20-1,NA,14,TRBJ1-6,TGCAGTGCGAAACGGGACCCAAATAATTCACCCCTCCACTTT,CSAKRDPNNSPLHF
TRBD2,TRBV2,NA,15,TRBJ2-1,TGTGCCAGCGCCAGAGGGACTAGCGGCTTCAATGAGCAGTTCTTC,CASARGTSGFNEQFF
NA,TRBV20-1,many,11,TRBJ2-7,TGCAGTGCCCCCCGCGGGGTCGAGCAGTACTTC,CSAPRGVEQYF
NA,TRBV29-1,NA,12,TRBJ2-1,TGCAGCGGAGACTGGGGCTACAATGAGCAGTTCTTC,CSGDWGYNEQFF
TRBD2,TRBV7-8,few,17,TRBJ2-7,TGTGCCAGCAGCCGGGGGCTTACTAGCGGGAGCTCCTACGAGCAGTACTTC,CASSRGLTSGSSYEQYF
NA,TRBV27,many,13,TRBJ1-5,TGTGCCAGCAGTTTAGGGGTCGGTAAGCCCCAGCATTTT,CASSLGVGKPQHF
NA,TRBV25-1,NA,18,TRBJ2-6,TGTGCCAGCAGTGAAAGGAAGGGGCGGTGGGGGGGGGCCAACGTCCTGACTTTC,CASSERKGRWGGANVLTF
NA,TRBV28,few,17,TRBJ1-1,NA,CASSLGKLRFGGLRAFF
TRBD1,TRBV2,many,18,TRBJ2-6,TGTGCCAGCAGTGAATATGGGACAGGCGGCTTTGGGGCCAACGTCCTGACTTTC,CASSEYGTGGFGANVLTF
TRBD1,TRBV7-9,many,15,TRBJ2-5,TGTGCCAGCAGCTGGTCGACAGGGCACCAAGAGACCCAGTACTTC,CASSWSTGHQETQYF
NA,TRBV7-8,many,15,TRBJ1-1,TGTGCCAGCAGCCCCCCCCAGGTAATGAACACTGAAGCTTTCTTT,CASSPPQVMNTEAFF
NA,TRBV12-5,NA,16,TRBJ2-7,TGTGCTAGTGGTTTGGTACAGGGTGAGGTTACCTACGAGCAGTACTTC,CASGLVQGEVTYEQYF